The rows below give T cell receptor beta chains drawn from one sample of a study of T cells in Graves' hyperthyroidism and ophthalmopathy. Each CDR3 protein is one row after TCRdb ran MiXCR on the multiplex PCR reads. The sample lists a few hundred thousand distinct CDR3 sequences; 14% to 15% were seen once. Sequencing was performed on blood. All receptors derive from a woman in her thirties with Graves' hyperthyroidism. CDR3s include the opening cysteine and the closing phenylalanine or tryptophan. A D gene is named only where the DNA matches it firmly. Only some rows state a clone size, as once, few, many or a class for expanded clones.

clone_size: -
j_call: TRBJ1-6
v_call: TRBV15
d_call: TRBD1
cdr3_aa: CATSREQGAYSPLHF
cdr3_nt: TGTGCCACCAGCAGGGAACAGGGGGCGTATTCACCCCTCCACTTT

clone_size: few
j_call: TRBJ1-5
v_call: TRBV10-2
d_call: -
cdr3_aa: CASIITGNQPQHF
cdr3_nt: TGCGCCAGCATTATAACAGGAAATCAGCCCCAGCATTTT

clone_size: few
j_call: TRBJ2-7
v_call: TRBV20-1
d_call: TRBD2
cdr3_aa: CSASILLSGTYEQYF
cdr3_nt: TGCAGTGCTTCAATCCTCCTAAGCGGGACCTACGAGCAGTACTTC

clone_size: many
j_call: TRBJ2-3
v_call: TRBV18
d_call: -
cdr3_aa: CASSRGGTDTQYF
cdr3_nt: TGTGCCAGCTCACGGGGGGGCACAGATACGCAGTATTTT

clone_size: -
j_call: TRBJ2-1
v_call: TRBV25-1
d_call: -
cdr3_aa: CASSVTGTPNNEQFF
cdr3_nt: TGTGCCAGCAGTGTAACCGGGACTCCAAACAATGAGCAGTTCTTC

clone_size: -
j_call: TRBJ1-1
v_call: TRBV4-1
d_call: TRBD1
cdr3_aa: CASSLHLGTANTEAFF
cdr3_nt: TGTGCCAGCAGCCTCCATCTCGGGACAGCGAACACTGAAGCTTTCTTT

clone_size: once
j_call: TRBJ2-1
v_call: TRBV5-1
d_call: TRBD1
cdr3_aa: CASSLWDRGNDEQFF
cdr3_nt: TGTGCCAGCAGCTTGTGGGACAGGGGTAACGATGAGCAGTTCTTC

clone_size: -
j_call: TRBJ1-4
v_call: TRBV5-1
d_call: -
cdr3_aa: CASSLWSRTVNEKLFF
cdr3_nt: TGCGCCAGCAGCTTGTGGTCCCGGACAGTTAATGAAAAACTGTTTTTT

clone_size: few
j_call: TRBJ2-2
v_call: TRBV6-1
d_call: -
cdr3_aa: CASSHQGPTGELFF
cdr3_nt: TGTGCCAGCAGTCACCAAGGGCCCACCGGGGAGCTGTTTTTT

clone_size: few
j_call: TRBJ1-6
v_call: TRBV5-1
d_call: -
cdr3_aa: CASSLGQANSPLHF
cdr3_nt: TGCGCCAGCAGCTTGGGGCAAGCAAATTCACCCCTCCACTTT